The 32 T cell receptor beta chains presented below share a single source sample, sequenced in a study of Ad26.COV2.S vaccination and SARS-CoV-2 variants. Repertoires were generated with immunoSEQ multiplex PCR, while TCRdb's copy carries only in-frame clones and drops some. The sample carries about 7,100 clones, roughly 84% recorded once. This sample comprised peripheral blood, obtained after recovery from COVID-19. All receptors derive from a human donor who had recovered from COVID-19.

The chain carries TRBV27 and TRBJ2-1, with TRBD2 identical over 10 bases. Germline assignment: CDR1 MNHEY and CDR2 SMNVEV (reference sequence). With 2 bases clipped from V and 12 bases from J, the junction kept 7 bases outside the gene matches. The CDR3 extends over 14 amino acids. CDR3 protein: CASSLLAGVSAQFF. Here the CDR3 DNA reads TGTGCCAGCAGTTTACTAGCGGGAGTTAGTGCGCAGTTCTTC.

V gene TRBV30 combines with J gene TRBJ2-7; possibly TRBD1 or TRBD2 for D (6 bases each). The germline V and J ends were trimmed by 6 bases and 7 bases, with 16 bases remaining between them. CDR3 length: 12 residues. The germline CDR1 and CDR2 sequences are GTSNPN and SVGIG (reference sequence). The CDR3 coding sequence is TGTGCCTGTACTTGGGGGGCGGGAGAGCAGTACTTC. It specifies CACTWGAGEQYF.

This clone was picked up one time. The chain recombines TRBV3-1 (or the pseudogene TRBV3-2) with TRBJ2-3; D gene ambiguous. The J call is in doubt because the DNA end fits TRBJ1-5 better. Germline V gene data show CDR1 as LGHDT and CDR2 as YNNKEL (reference sequence). The CDR3 length is 14 residues. The CDR3 reads CASSQSPFPDTQHF. The CDR3 DNA reads TGTGCCAGCAGCCAAAGCCCTTTCCCTGATACGCAGCATTTT.

The chain has TRBV28 and TRBJ1-4, with D hard to call. The V gene's germline CDR1 is MDHEN and CDR2 SYDVKM. There are 14 residues in the CDR3. Trimming stripped 6 bases from V and 8 bases from J, with 16 bases between. This CDR3 reads CASRGSVIGEKLFF. Written as DNA, the CDR3 is TGTGCCAGCAGAGGAAGTGTAATCGGCGAAAAACTGTTTTTT.

The J gene is TRBJ1-1, the V gene TRBV14; TRBD1 agrees at 7 bases. The CDR3 has 15 residues. Germline V gene data show CDR1 as SGHDN and CDR2 as FVKESK. V gave up 4 bases and J gave up 4 bases; unmatched junction bases: 9. CDR3 sequence (DNA): TGTGCCAGCAGCCGGCGACAGGGACGCGGCACTGAAGCTTTCTTT. Translated, it gives CASSRRQGRGTEAFF.

The gene calls are TRBV7-9 and TRBJ2-7; TRBD1 aligns across 9 bases. From germline, CDR1 is SEHNR and CDR2 FQNEAQ (reference sequence). V lost 5 bases and J lost 2; bases outside the gene matches: 13. The CDR3 is 17 amino acids. The CDR3 sequence is CASSQLLIRDRAYEQYF. The CDR3 DNA follows: TGTGCCAGCAGCCAGCTCCTTATACGGGACAGGGCCTACGAGCAGTACTTC.

This clone showed up just once. This chain connects TRBV29-1 to TRBJ1-1, with D uncertain. Germline CDR1 and CDR2: SQVTM and ANQGSEA. There are 11 residues in the CDR3. V lost 7 bases and J 3 bases, leaving 9 bases between the germline ends. CDR3 nucleotide sequence: TGCAGCGCCGACGGGTACACTGAAGCTTTCTTT. This sequence encodes CSADGYTEAFF.

V gene TRBV5-6 combines with J gene TRBJ2-2; the match to TRBD1 covers 8 bases. CDR1 and CDR2 (germline): SGHDT, YYEEEE. The CDR3 is 15 amino acids. Trimming cost V 3 bases and J 4 bases; bases outside gene matches: 5. CDR3 protein: CASSSRTGRTGELFF. The DNA of the CDR3 is TGTGCCAGCAGCTCCAGGACAGGGCGCACCGGGGAGCTGTTTTTT.

The chain joins TRBV4-1 to TRBJ1-4, with D uncertain. Trimming removed 4 bases from V and 8 bases from J, with 11 bases in between. This CDR3 comprises 13 residues. Germline CDR1 MGHRA, CDR2 YSYEKL. For the CDR3, the DNA is TGCGCCAGCAGCCGGGGTGTAGGCGAAAAACTGTTTTTT. It is translated as CASSRGVGEKLFF.

The chain is built from TRBV6-2 or TRBV6-3 and TRBJ2-1, with 7 bases lining up with TRBD2. The CDR3 sequence is 17 residues long. Per germline, CDR1 MNHEY and CDR2 SVGEGT. The ends lost 0 bases at V and 10 bases at J; junction bases unmatched: 15. CDR3 nucleotides: TGTGCCAGCAGTTACTCGAGTGCGGGAGTGGGGGGATCGGAGCAGTTCTTC. It codes for CASSYSSAGVGGSEQFF.

V is TRBV11-2 and J is TRBJ2-5; tentatively, D is TRBD1 or TRBD2 (5 bases each). CDR1 and CDR2 from the germline V gene are SGHAT and FQNNGV. CDR3 length: 15 amino acids. Trimming stripped 1 base from V and 2 bases from J, with 11 bases between. The CDR3 bases are TGTGCCAGCAGCTTAGGGGACCGTTTTCAAGAGACCCAGTACTTC. Encoded protein: CASSLGDRFQETQYF.

The chain uses TRBV4-3 and TRBJ2-7, with D possibly being TRBD2 (7 bases). Trimming removed 4 bases from V and 1 base from J, with 17 bases in between. The V gene's germline CDR1 is LGHNA and CDR2 YSLEER. The CDR3 is 16 amino acids. The CDR3 coding sequence is TGCGCCAGCAGCCCCACCCCCAGCGGGACATCCTACGAGCAGTACTTC. Its protein product is CASSPTPSGTSYEQYF.

The J gene is TRBJ2-3, the V gene TRBV19; 9 bases map to TRBD2. The CDR3 consists of 16 residues. The V gene end was trimmed by 5 bases and the J gene end by 2 bases; junction bases not matched to a gene: 8. The germline V gene has CDR1 LNHDA and CDR2 SQIVND (reference sequence). In DNA, the CDR3 is TGTGCCAGTAGTCAGGCCGCGGGAGGGGTCACAGATACGCAGTATTTT. Protein: CASSQAAGGVTDTQYF.

This sequence joins TRBV4-3 and TRBJ2-1; 9 nucleotides line up with TRBD2. The CDR3 totals 15 residues. Germline lookup yields CDR1 LGHNA and CDR2 YSLEER. Trimming cost V 1 base and J 3 bases; bases outside gene matches: 1. CDR3 sequence: CASSQGLADYNEQFF. Written as DNA, the CDR3 is TGCGCCAGCAGCCAAGGACTAGCGGACTACAATGAGCAGTTCTTC.

The chain joins TRBV2 to TRBJ1-4; TRBD1 matches at 9 bases. The length of the CDR3 is 18 residues. Germline V gives CDR1 SNHLY, CDR2 FYNNEI. V lost 6 bases, J lost 4 bases, and 15 bases stayed unmatched. The CDR3 loop is CASRPQGAVLQLNEKLFF. CDR3 DNA sequence: TGTGCCAGCAGACCACAGGGGGCCGTACTACAGCTTAATGAAAAACTGTTTTTT.

The chain links TRBV7-2 to TRBJ1-5; 7 positions match TRBD1. Germline CDR1 reads SGHTA; CDR2 reads FQGNSA. The ends lost 6 bases at V and 8 bases at J; junction bases unmatched: 19. The CDR3 is made up of 17 amino acids. The CDR3 sequence is CASSLTATGAIGEPQHF. CDR3 nucleotides: TGTGCCAGCAGTCTTACCGCTACAGGGGCCATTGGAGAGCCCCAGCATTTT.

This clone appeared a single time. This chain links TRBV7-9 with TRBJ2-7; 8 bases line up with TRBD1. Trimming at V came to 4 bases and at J to 5 bases, leaving 10 bases not matched to a gene. This CDR3 region has 15 residues. In germline, CDR1 is SEHNR, CDR2 FQNEAQ (reference sequence). CDR3 DNA sequence: TGTGCCAGCAGCTCTCCCAGGGGGCCCCAAGACGAGCAGTACTTC. Protein: CASSSPRGPQDEQYF.

The rearrangement uses TRBV21-1 and TRBJ2-5; TRBD2 is taken as the D call from the table, unchecked against the DNA. TRBV21-1 is termed a pseudogene. The CDR3 extends over 13 amino acids. The CDR3 loop is CASLAGGHETQYF. CDR3 nucleotide sequence: TGTGCCAGTCTAGCGGGAGGGCACGAGACCCAGTACTTC.

V gene TRBV18 combines with J gene TRBJ2-2, with D perhaps matching TRBD1 (6 bases). Germline V gene data show CDR1 as KGHSH and CDR2 as LQKENI. V lost 5 bases and J lost 7, with 17 bases in between. This CDR3 contains 15 residues. CDR3 sequence: CASSFYRAPDGELFF. In DNA, the CDR3 is TGTGCCAGCTCATTTTACAGGGCCCCTGACGGGGAGCTGTTTTTT.

The rearrangement joins TRBV21-1 to TRBJ1-4. TRBV21-1 is a listed pseudogene. The CDR3 contains 9 residues. The CDR3 reads CASPEKLFF. The CDR3 coding sequence is TGTGCCAGCCCTGAAAAACTGTTTTTT.

The chain employs TRBV5-1 and TRBJ1-2, with D possibly being TRBD1 (5 bases). The germline V gene has CDR1 SGHRS and CDR2 YFSETQ. The CDR3 is 16 residues long. The V and J ends lost 2 bases and 1 base respectively, with 15 bases between them. The CDR3, as DNA: TGCGCCAGCAGCTTCCGGGACGGTACTATTAACTATGGCTACACCTTC. Protein product: CASSFRDGTINYGYTF.

This chain connects TRBV6-6 to TRBJ1-1, with D perhaps TRBD1 (5 bases). In germline, CDR1 is MNHNY, CDR2 SVGAGI (reference sequence). V lost 5 bases and J 7 bases, leaving 14 bases between the germline ends. The CDR3 covers 13 residues. CDR3 bases: TGTGCCAGCAGTCAGGGCTCGCCGGTTGAAGCTTTCTTT. Its protein is CASSQGSPVEAFF.

The chain employs TRBV6-2 or TRBV6-3 and TRBJ2-1, with D perhaps TRBD2 (6 bases). Germline values: CDR1 MNHEY, CDR2 SVGEGT. Trimming stripped 5 bases from V and 10 bases from J, with 9 bases between. The CDR3 is 11 amino acids. The CDR3 is CASSDGGEQFF. The CDR3 DNA follows: TGTGCCAGCAGTGACGGAGGGGAGCAGTTCTTC.

The genes are TRBV4-3 and TRBJ2-2; TRBD1 aligns across 7 bases. The ends lost 3 bases at V and 4 bases at J; junction bases unmatched: 5. In germline, CDR1 is LGHNA, CDR2 YSLEER. CDR3 size: 15 residues. CDR3 sequence reads: CASSHQNRGTGELFF. The CDR3 DNA follows: TGCGCCAGCAGCCATCAGAACAGGGGCACCGGGGAGCTGTTTTTT.

This chain connects TRBV4-3 to TRBJ2-1; D is perhaps TRBD1 (5 bases). The CDR3 contains 17 residues. With 0 bases removed from V and 9 bases from J, the gap between germline ends came to 21 bases. Germline V CDR1 and CDR2: LGHNA, YSLEER. Here the CDR3 reads CASSQEVGNQIRGEQFF. The CDR3 DNA reads as TGCGCCAGCAGCCAAGAGGTGGGGAATCAAATAAGGGGTGAGCAGTTCTTC.

V usage is TRBV4-2 and J usage is TRBJ1-6; D ambiguous. V gave up 0 bases and J gave up 5 bases, with 11 bases separating them. CDR1 is LGHNA and CDR2 is YNFKEQ in the germline V gene. CDR3 length: 16 amino acids. CDR3 sequence: CASSQDWVANNSPLHF. As DNA, the CDR3 is TGTGCCAGCAGCCAAGATTGGGTAGCCAATAATTCACCCCTCCACTTT.

This chain joins TRBV30 and TRBJ1-5; no firm D call. The CDR3 length is 13 residues. CDR1 is GTSNPN and CDR2 is SVGIG in the germline V gene (reference sequence). Trimming stripped 3 bases from V and 4 bases from J, with 10 bases between. DNA for the CDR3: TGTGCCTGGAGCGAGGATACTAATCAGCCCCAGCATTTT. This translates into CAWSEDTNQPQHF. The entire variable domain, with the rest obtained from reference TRBV30 and TRBJ1-5, is as follows: SQTIHQWPATLVQPVGSPLSLECTVEGTSNPNLYWYRQAAGRGLQLLFYSVGIGQISSEVPQNLSASRPQDRQFILSSKKLLLSDSGFYLCAWSEDTNQPQHFGDGTRLSIL.

This chain uses TRBV30 with TRBJ2-7; D is possibly TRBD1 (5 bases). The CDR3 is 11 residues long. Germline CDR1 and CDR2: GTSNPN and SVGIG (reference sequence). V was trimmed by 5 bases and J by 9 bases, leaving 14 bases between them. The CDR3 nucleotides read TGTGCCTGGTCCCCCGAAGGGGTGCAGTACTTC. Translation: CAWSPEGVQYF.

The J gene is TRBJ2-5, the V gene TRBV4-2; 8 positions agree with TRBD2. This CDR3 spans 15 amino acids. Germline CDR1 LGHNA, CDR2 YNFKEQ. The junction had 4 bases not matched to a gene; V was cut back by 0 bases and J by 4 bases. CDR3 loop: CASSQEVLAGETQYF. In DNA form, the CDR3 reads TGTGCCAGCAGCCAAGAGGTTCTAGCGGGAGAGACCCAGTACTTC.

This chain links TRBV10-3 with TRBJ2-7; TRBD1 matches at 10 bases. The ends lost 5 bases at V and 1 base at J; junction bases unmatched: 2. The germline V gene has CDR1 ENHRY and CDR2 SYGVKD. This CDR3 comprises 14 residues. The CDR3 sequence: CAISRTGGSYEQYF. The CDR3 nucleotides are TGTGCCATCAGTCGGACAGGGGGATCCTACGAGCAGTACTTC.

The chain joins TRBV7-2 to TRBJ1-5; the D is unclear. The ends were cut back, 2 bases at V and 3 bases at J, with 5 bases in the middle. The CDR3 consists of 13 residues. CDR1 and CDR2 from the germline V gene are SGHTA and FQGNSA. In nucleotides, the CDR3 is TGTGCCAGCAGCTTAAGGGTCAATCAGCCCCAGCATTTT. Translated: CASSLRVNQPQHF.

The chain joins TRBV4-1 to TRBJ1-2; D gene unclear. The CDR3 contains 13 residues. CDR1 is MGHRA, CDR2 YSYEKL, per germline. The V end lost 2 bases, the J end lost 9 bases, and 13 bases lay between the germline ends. The CDR3 nucleotides are TGCGCCAGCAGCCAAACAACTAGGGCCAGCTACACCTTC. Encoded protein: CASSQTTRASYTF.